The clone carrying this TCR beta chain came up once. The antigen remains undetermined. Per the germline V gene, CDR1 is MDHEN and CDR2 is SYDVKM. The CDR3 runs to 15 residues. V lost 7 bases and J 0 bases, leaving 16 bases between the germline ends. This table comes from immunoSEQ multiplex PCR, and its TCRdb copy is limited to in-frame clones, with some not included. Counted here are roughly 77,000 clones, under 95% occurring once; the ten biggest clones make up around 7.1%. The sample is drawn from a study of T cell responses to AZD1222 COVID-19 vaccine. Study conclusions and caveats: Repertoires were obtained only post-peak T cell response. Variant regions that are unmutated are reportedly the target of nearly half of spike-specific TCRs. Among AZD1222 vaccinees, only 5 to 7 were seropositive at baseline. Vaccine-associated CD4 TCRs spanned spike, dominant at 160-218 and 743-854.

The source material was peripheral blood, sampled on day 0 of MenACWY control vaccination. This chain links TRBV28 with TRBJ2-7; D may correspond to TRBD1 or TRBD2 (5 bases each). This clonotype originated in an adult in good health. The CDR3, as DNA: TGTGCCAGCACCTCCGGGGCAGTAAACTCCTACGAGCAGTACTTC. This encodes CASTSGAVNSYEQYF.